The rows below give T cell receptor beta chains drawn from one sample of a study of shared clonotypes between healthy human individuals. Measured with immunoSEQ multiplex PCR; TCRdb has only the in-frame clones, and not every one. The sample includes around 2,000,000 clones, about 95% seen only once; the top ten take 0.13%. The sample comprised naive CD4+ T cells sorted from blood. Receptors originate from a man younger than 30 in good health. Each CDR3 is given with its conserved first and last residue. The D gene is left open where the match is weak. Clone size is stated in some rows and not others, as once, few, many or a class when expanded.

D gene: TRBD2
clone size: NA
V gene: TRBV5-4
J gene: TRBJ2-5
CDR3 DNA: TGTGCCAGCAGCATCGGACTAGCGGGGGCCTCCCAAGAGACCCAGTACTTC
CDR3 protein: CASSIGLAGASQETQYF

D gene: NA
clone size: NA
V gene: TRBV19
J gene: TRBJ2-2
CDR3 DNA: TGTGCCAGTACACAGGACGACCTATGGCGCGGGGAGCTGTTTTTT
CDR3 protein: CASTQDDLWRGELFF

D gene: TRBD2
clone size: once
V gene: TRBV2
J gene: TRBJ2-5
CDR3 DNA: TGTGCCAGCAGTCAGGGACTAGCGCCGCAAGAGACCCAGTACTTC
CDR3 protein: CASSQGLAPQETQYF

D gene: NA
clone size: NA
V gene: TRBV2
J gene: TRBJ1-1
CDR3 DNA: TGTGCCAGCAAAAATAAGGACGGTGAAGCTTTCTTT
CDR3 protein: CASKNKDGEAFF

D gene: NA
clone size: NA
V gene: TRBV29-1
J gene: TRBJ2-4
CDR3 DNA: TGCAGCGTTGTGGAGGGTGTGGACATTCAGTACTTC
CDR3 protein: CSVVEGVDIQYF

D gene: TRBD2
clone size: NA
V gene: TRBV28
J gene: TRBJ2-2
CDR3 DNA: TGTGCCAGCAGTGGAGCGGGAGGAAACACCGGGGAGCTGTTTTTT
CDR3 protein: CASSGAGGNTGELFF

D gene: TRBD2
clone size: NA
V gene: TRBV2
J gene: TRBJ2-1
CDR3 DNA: TGTGCCAGCAGTGCAGCAGCGGGAGGGCCGAATGAGCAGTTCTTC
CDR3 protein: CASSAAAGGPNEQFF

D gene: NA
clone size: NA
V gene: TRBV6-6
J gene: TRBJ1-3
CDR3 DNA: TGTGCCAGCAGTTCGTCCTCTGGAAACACCATATATTTT
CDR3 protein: CASSSSSGNTIYF

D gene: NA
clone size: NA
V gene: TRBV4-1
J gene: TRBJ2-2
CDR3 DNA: TGCGCCAGCAGCCAAGATAGGGCAGGGGTTGAGGGCGGGGAGCTGTTTTTT
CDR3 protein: CASSQDRAGVEGGELFF

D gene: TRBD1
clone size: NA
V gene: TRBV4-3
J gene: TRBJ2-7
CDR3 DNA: TGCGCCAGCAGCCAAGGTCTGTCACAGGGGTACGAGCAGTACTTC
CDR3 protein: CASSQGLSQGYEQYF

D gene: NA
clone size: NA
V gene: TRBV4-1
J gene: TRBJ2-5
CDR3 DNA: TGCGCCAGCAGCCACGGAAGGACGGGGGACGGAGAGACCCAGTACTTC
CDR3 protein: CASSHGRTGDGETQYF

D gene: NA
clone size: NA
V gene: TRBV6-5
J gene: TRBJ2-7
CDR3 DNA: TGTGCCAGCAGAACAGAGAGGACTACGCCTATGGGGCAGTACTTC
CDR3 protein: CASRTERTTPMGQYF

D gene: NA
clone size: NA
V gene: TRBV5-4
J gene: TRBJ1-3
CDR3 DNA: TGTGCCAGCAGCCCCGGGACCGCGAACACCATATATTTT
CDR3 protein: CASSPGTANTIYF

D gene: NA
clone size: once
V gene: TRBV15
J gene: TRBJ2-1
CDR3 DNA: TGTGCCACCAGCAGAGATTGGGCGGCTAGCTCCTACAATGAGCAGTTCTTC
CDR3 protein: CATSRDWAASSYNEQFF

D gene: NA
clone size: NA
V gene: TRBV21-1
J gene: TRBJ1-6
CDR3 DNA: TGTGCCAGCAGCAAAATACGGGACTCACCCCTCCACTTT
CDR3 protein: CASSKIRDSPLHF

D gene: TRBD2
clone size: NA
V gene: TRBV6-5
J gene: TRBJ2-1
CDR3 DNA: TGTGCCATACGGACTAGCGGGAATGAGCAGTTCTTC
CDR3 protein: CAIRTSGNEQFF

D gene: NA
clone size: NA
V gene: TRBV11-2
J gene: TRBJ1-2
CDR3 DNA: TGTGCCAGCAGCTTGGTGCAGGGGCGAGGTGGCTACACCTTC
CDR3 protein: CASSLVQGRGGYTF

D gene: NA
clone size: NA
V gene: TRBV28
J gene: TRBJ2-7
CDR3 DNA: TGTGCCAGCAGGGGACAAGGAGAATACGAGCAGTACTTC
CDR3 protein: CASRGQGEYEQYF

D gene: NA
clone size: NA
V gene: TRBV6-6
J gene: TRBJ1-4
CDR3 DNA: TGTGCCAGCAGACCTGGGACACCCGAGTCCGAAAAACTGTTTTTT
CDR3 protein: CASRPGTPESEKLFF

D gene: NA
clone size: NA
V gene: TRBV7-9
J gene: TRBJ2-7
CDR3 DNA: TGTGCCAGCAGCCCGGGACGGAACTCCTACGAGCAGTACTTC
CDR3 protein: CASSPGRNSYEQYF

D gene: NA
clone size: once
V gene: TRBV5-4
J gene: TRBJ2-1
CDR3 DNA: TGTGCCAGCAGCGCGTTCATTGGGGGGTCCTACAATGAGCAGTTCTTC
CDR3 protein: CASSAFIGGSYNEQFF

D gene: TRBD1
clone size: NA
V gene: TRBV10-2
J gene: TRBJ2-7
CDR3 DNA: TGCGCCACCTACGCGGACAGGGATATTACTAACAGCTCCTACGAGCAGTACTTC
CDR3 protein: CATYADRDITNSSYEQYF

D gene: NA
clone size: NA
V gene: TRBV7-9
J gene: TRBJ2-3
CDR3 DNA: TGTGCCAGCTTCTTTTGGGGGAGCACAGATACGCAGTATTTT
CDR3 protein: CASFFWGSTDTQYF

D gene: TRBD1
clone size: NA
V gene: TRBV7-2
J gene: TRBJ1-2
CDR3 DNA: TGTGCCAGCAGCTTAGGACGGGACAGGGGCGTTTATGGCTACACCTTC
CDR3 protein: CASSLGRDRGVYGYTF

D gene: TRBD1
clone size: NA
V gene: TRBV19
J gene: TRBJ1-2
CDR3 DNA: TGTGCCACCCGGACAGGGGAGAATAATGGCTACACCTTC
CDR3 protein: CATRTGENNGYTF

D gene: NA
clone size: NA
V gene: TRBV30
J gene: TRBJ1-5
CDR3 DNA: TGTGCCTGGAGTGCCCAGGGAAGCAATCAGCCCCAGCATTTT
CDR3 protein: CAWSAQGSNQPQHF

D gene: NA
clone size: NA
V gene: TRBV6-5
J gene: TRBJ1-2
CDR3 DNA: TGTGCCAGCAGCTCGGGCCGTAACTATGGCTACACCTTC
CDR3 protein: CASSSGRNYGYTF

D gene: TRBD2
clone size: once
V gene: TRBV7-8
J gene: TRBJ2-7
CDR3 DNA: TGTGCCAGCGGACGGGCTAGCGGGAGCTCCTCCTACGAGCAGTACTTC
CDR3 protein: CASGRASGSSSYEQYF

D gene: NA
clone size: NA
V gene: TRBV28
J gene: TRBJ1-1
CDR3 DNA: TGTGCCAGCAGCCTTCTTGGACGGATGAACACTGAAGCTTTCTTT
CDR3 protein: CASSLLGRMNTEAFF

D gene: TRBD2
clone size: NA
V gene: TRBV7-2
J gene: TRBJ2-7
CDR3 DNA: TGTGCCAGCAGCGTTAGCGGGAGAGTATACGAGCAGTACTTC
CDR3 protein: CASSVSGRVYEQYF

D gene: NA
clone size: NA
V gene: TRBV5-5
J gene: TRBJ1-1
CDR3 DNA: TGTGCCAGCAGCTTGGAGCCAGGGCCCGGGACTTTCTTT
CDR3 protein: CASSLEPGPGTFF

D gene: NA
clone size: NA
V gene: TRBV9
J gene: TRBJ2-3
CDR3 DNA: TGTGCCAGCAGCGTAGTGGACAGCCCTAGCACAGATACGCAGTATTTT
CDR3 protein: CASSVVDSPSTDTQYF

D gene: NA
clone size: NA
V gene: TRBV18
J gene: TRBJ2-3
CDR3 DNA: TGTGCCAGCTCACCAATAGCGAGCACAGATACGCAGTATTTT
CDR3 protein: CASSPIASTDTQYF

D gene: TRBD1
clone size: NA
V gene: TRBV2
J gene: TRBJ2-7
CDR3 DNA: TGTGCCAGCAGTGACAGGGGGCACGAGCAGTACTTC
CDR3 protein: CASSDRGHEQYF

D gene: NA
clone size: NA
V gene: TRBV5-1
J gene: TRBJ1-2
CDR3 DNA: TGCGCCAGCAGCTCGGGAGGGTATAACTATGGCTACACCTTC
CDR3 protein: CASSSGGYNYGYTF

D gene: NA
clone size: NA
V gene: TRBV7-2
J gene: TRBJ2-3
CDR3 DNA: TGTGCCAGCAGCTTAGGCGGCAGGGGAGAGGCAGATACGCAGTATTTT
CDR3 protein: CASSLGGRGEADTQYF

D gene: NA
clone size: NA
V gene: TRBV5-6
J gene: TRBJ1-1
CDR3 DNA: TGTGCCAGCAGCTTAATTGGGCAAACGAACACTGAAGCTTTCTTT
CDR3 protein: CASSLIGQTNTEAFF

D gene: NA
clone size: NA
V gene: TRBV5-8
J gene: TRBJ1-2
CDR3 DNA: TGTGCCAGCAGCTTGGCCAGTCAGGGGCTAAACTATGGCTACACCTTC
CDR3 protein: CASSLASQGLNYGYTF

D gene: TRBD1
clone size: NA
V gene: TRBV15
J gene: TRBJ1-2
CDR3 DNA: TGTGCCACCAGCAGGGGGGACAGCGTCTACTATGGCTACACCTTC
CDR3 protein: CATSRGDSVYYGYTF